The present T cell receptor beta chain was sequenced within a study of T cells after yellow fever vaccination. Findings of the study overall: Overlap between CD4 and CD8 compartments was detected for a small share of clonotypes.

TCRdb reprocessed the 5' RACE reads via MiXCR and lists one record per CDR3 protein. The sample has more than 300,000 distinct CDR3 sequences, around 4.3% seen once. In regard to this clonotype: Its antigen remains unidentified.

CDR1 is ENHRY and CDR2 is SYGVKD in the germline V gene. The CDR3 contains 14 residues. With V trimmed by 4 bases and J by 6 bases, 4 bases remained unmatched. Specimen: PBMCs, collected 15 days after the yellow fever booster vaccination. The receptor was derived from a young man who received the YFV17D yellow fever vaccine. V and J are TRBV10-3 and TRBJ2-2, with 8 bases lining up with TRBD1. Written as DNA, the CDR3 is TGTGCCATCAGTGGCAAACAGGGGGCCGGGGAGCTGTTTTTT. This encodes CAISGKQGAGELFF.